Listed below are T cell receptor beta chains from one sample, sequenced in a study of OX40 agonist ivuxolimab in advanced cancers. Using immunoSEQ multiplex PCR, the repertoire was profiled, and TCRdb retains in-frame clones only, with some absent. This sample has about 36,000 clones, with about 77% found just once. Source: CD4+ or CD8+ T cells sorted from blood, taken in a trial of the OX40 agonist ivuxolimab. Receptors originate from an adult with an advanced solid tumor such as melanoma, head and neck, liver or kidney cancer. CDR3s include the opening cysteine and the closing phenylalanine or tryptophan. D genes are given only for firm matches. Clone size is stated in some rows and not others, as once, few, many or a class when expanded.

D	J	V	size	DNA	CDR3
TRBD1	TRBJ1-1	TRBV27	-	TGTGCCAGCAGTTCACGGGACAGGGGGCAATTGATGAACACTGAAGCTTTCTTT	CASSSRDRGQLMNTEAFF
-	TRBJ2-1	TRBV6-1	-	TGTGCCAGCGGAAGGTATGAGCAGTTCTTC	CASGRYEQFF
-	TRBJ1-1	TRBV23-1	-	TGCGCCAGCAGTCAATCATCATTACATGAAGCTTTCTTT	CASSQSSLHEAFF
-	TRBJ2-5	TRBV5-4	-	TGTGCCAGCAGCTTGGTCACCCAAGAGACCCAGTACTTC	CASSLVTQETQYF
-	TRBJ2-7	TRBV5-5	-	TGTGCCAGCAGCCTCCTCCGGACCGGTCGGGGCTACTACGAGCAGTACTTC	CASSLLRTGRGYYEQYF
TRBD1	TRBJ1-6	TRBV15	-	TGTGCCACCAGCAGGGGGGGGACAGGAACCCGTAATTCACCCCTCCACTTT	CATSRGGTGTRNSPLHF
TRBD1	TRBJ1-5	TRBV28	-	TGTGCCAGCAGTCTAGGGACAGATAGCAATCAGCCCCAGCATTTT	CASSLGTDSNQPQHF
TRBD2	TRBJ2-7	TRBV5-4	-	TGTGCCAGCAGTTCTCCCTCTAGCGGGAGGAGCTACGAGCAGTACTTC	CASSSPSSGRSYEQYF
-	TRBJ1-5	TRBV7-8	-	TGTGCCAGCAGCTTAGATCGGGGTCAGCCCCAGCATTTT	CASSLDRGQPQHF
-	TRBJ2-7	TRBV15	-	TGTGCCACCAGCAACACTCCCTTCTACGAGCAGTACTTC	CATSNTPFYEQYF
-	TRBJ2-4	TRBV5-6	-	TGTGCCAGCAGCTATTGGACCCAAAACATTCAGTACTTC	CASSYWTQNIQYF
TRBD2	TRBJ2-5	TRBV18	medium-sized	TGTGCCAGCTCACCACTGGCGGGGGGGCCAGAGACCCAGTACTTC	CASSPLAGGPETQYF
-	TRBJ2-2	TRBV18	-	TGTGCCAGCTCGCCAACCTTATCGAACACCGGGGAGCTGTTTTTT	CASSPTLSNTGELFF
-	TRBJ1-3	TRBV28	-	TGTGCCAGCAGTTTAAGTTGGAAAATTGGCTCTGGAAACACCATATATTTT	CASSLSWKIGSGNTIYF
TRBD1	TRBJ1-2	TRBV25-1	-	TGTGCCAGCGGGACAGGGACCGGCTACACCTTC	CASGTGTGYTF
-	TRBJ1-1	TRBV28	once	TGTGCAATCAAGATAGGGGGGTATACTGAAGCTTTCTTT	CAIKIGGYTEAFF
-	TRBJ2-6	TRBV9	once	TGTGCCAGCAGCGTAGCCCGATCCTCTGGGGCCAACGTCCTGACTTTC	CASSVARSSGANVLTF
TRBD1	TRBJ1-5	TRBV6-1	-	TGTGCCAGCAGTACCCGGGACAGGGCCTATTTT	CASSTRDRAYF